This TCR beta chain originates from a study of CD8+ T cells in alopecia areata. Overall study results and limits: Higher clonality than in normal scalp was seen in lesional scalp, especially alopecia totalis/universalis. Whereas mice showed it more clearly, TCR sharing across patients was murkier, possibly because of HLA.

Extraction and reverse transcription of RNA yielded cDNA as the sequencing template. TCRdb's copy holds only in-frame clones and misses some; the assay was immunoSEQ multiplex PCR. The sample holds approximately 210,000 clones, approximately 67% seen once. Concerning this clone: Its antigen is unknown.

The V and J ends lost 3 bases and 3 bases, in that order; junction bases with no gene match: 10. The CDR3 runs 16 residues. Regarding treatment: oral pan-JAK inhibitor, 5-10 mg twice daily. The chain combines TRBV23-1 with TRBJ1-2, with 7 positions matching TRBD1. TRBV23-1 is sorted into the ORF group, with uncertain function. Here the sequenced sample was CD4+ T cells sorted from blood, taken between weeks 43 and 45, from a patient treated with tofacitinib. The TCR was taken from a human donor with alopecia areata. The CDR3 DNA is TGCGCCAGCAGTCACGGGACAGCGGCTGAGGACTATGGCTACACCTTC. It translates to CASSHGTAAEDYGYTF.